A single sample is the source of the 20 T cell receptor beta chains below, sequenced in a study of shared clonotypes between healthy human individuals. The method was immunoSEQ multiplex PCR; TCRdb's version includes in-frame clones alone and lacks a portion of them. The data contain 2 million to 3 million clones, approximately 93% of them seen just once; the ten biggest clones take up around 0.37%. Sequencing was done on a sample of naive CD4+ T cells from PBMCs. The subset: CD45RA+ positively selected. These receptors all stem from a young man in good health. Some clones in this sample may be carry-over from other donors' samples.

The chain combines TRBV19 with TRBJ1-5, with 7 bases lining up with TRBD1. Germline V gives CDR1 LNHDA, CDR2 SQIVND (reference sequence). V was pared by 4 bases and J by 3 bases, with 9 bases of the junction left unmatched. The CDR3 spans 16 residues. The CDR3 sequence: CASSTRTGAINQPQHF. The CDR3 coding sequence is TGTGCCAGTAGTACGCGCACAGGGGCCATCAATCAGCCCCAGCATTTT.

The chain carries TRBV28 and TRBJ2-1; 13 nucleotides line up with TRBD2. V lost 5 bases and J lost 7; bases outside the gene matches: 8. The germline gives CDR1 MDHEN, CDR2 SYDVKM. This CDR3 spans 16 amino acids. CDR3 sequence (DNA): TGTGCCAGCAGTCCGCGGACTAGCGGGAGTGGGAATGAGCAGTTCTTC. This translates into CASSPRTSGSGNEQFF.

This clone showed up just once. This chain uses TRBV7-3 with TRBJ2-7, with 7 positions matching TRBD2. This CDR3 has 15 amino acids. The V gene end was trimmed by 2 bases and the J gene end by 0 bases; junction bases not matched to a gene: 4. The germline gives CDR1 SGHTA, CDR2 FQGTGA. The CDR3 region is CASSLFPSGSYEQYF. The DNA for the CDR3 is TGTGCCAGCAGCTTATTCCCTAGCGGCTCCTACGAGCAGTACTTC. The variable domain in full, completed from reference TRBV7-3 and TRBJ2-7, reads GAGVSQTPSNKVTEKGKYVELRCDPISGHTALYWYRQSLGQGPEFLIYFQGTGAADDSGLPNDRFFAVRPEGSVSTLKIQRTERGDSAVYLCASSLFPSGSYEQYFGPGTRLTVT.

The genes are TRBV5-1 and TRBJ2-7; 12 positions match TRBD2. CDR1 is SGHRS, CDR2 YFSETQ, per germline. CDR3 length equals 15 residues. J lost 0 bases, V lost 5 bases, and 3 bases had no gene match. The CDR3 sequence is CASRPTSGSSYEQYF. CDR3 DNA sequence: TGCGCCAGCAGGCCGACTAGCGGGAGCTCCTACGAGCAGTACTTC.

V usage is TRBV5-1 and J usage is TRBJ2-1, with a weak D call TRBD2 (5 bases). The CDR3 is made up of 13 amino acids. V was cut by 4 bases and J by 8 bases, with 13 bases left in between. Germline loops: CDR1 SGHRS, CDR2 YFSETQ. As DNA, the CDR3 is TGCGCCAGCAGCCTAAACTCAGCGGATGAGCAGTTCTTC. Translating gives CASSLNSADEQFF.

CDR3 loop: CASSPNGQVNTEAFF. Written as DNA, the CDR3 is TGTGCCAGCAGCCCAAATGGGCAGGTGAACACTGAAGCTTTCTTT. The chain couples TRBV2 to TRBJ1-1, with unresolved D. This CDR3 contains 15 residues. Trimming took off 6 bases at V and 0 bases at J, with 14 bases between the two ends. Germline CDR1 SNHLY, CDR2 FYNNEI. Full variable domain (outside the CDR3, taken from reference TRBV2 and TRBJ1-1): EPEVTQTPSHQVTQMGQEVILRCVPISNHLYFYWYRQILGQKVEFLVSFYNNEISEKSEIFDDQFSVERPDGSNFTLKIRSTKLEDSAMYFCASSPNGQVNTEAFFGQGTRLTVV.

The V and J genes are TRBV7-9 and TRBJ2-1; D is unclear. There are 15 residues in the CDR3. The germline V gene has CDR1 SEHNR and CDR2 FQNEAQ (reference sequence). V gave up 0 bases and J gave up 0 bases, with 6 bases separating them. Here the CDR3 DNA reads TGTGCCAGCAGCTTAGCGTTGAGCTCCTACAATGAGCAGTTCTTC. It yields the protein CASSLALSSYNEQFF.

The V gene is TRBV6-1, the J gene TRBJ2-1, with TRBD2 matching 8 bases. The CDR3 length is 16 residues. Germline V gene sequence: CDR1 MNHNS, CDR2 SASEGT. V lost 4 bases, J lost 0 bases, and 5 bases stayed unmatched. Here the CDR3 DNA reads TGTGCCAGCAGTGGCGTGAGCGGGAGCTCCTACAATGAGCAGTTCTTC. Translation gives CASSGVSGSSYNEQFF.

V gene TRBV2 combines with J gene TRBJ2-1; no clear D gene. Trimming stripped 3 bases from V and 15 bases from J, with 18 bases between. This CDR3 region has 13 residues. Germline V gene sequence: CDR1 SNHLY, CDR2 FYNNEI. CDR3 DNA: TGTGCCAGCAGTGAGGAACTGCTTGCCGAAGGGTTCTTC. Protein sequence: CASSEELLAEGFF.

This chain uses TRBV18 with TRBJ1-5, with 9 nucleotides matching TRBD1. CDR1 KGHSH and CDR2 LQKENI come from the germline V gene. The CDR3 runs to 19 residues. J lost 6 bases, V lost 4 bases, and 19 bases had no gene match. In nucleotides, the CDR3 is TGTGCCAGCTCACAAAAACCGAGCCCCGGGACAGGGTCGGTTCAGCCCCAGCATTTT. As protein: CASSQKPSPGTGSVQPQHF. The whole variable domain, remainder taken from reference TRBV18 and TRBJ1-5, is NAGVMQNPRHLVRRRGQEARLRCSPMKGHSHVYWYRQLPEEGLKFMVYLQKENIIDESGMPKERFSAEFPKEGPSILRIQQVVRGDSAAYFCASSQKPSPGTGSVQPQHFGDGTRLSIL.

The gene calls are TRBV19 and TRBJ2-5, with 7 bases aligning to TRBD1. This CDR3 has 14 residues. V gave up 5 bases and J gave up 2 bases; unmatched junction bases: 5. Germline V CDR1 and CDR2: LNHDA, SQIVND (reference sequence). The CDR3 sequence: CASSPWDSQETQYF. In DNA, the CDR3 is TGTGCCAGTAGTCCCTGGGACAGTCAAGAGACCCAGTACTTC.

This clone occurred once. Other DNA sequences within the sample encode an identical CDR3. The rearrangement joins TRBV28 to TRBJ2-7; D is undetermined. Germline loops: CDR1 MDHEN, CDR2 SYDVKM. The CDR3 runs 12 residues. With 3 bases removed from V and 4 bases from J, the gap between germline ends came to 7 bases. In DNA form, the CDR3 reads TGTGCCAGCAGTTTGCCAGCGTACGAGCAGTACTTC. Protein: CASSLPAYEQYF. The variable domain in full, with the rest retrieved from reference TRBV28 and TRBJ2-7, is DVKVTQSSRYLVKRTGEKVFLECVQDMDHENMFWYRQDPGLGLRLIYFSYDVKMKEKGDIPEGYSVSREKKERFSLILESASTNQTSMYLCASSLPAYEQYFGPGTRLTVT.

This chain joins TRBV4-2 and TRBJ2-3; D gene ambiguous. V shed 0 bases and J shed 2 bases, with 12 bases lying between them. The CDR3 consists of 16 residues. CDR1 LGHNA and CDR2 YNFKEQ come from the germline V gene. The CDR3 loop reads CASSQDQVVPTDTQYF. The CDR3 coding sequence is TGTGCCAGCAGCCAAGATCAGGTGGTCCCCACAGATACGCAGTATTTT.

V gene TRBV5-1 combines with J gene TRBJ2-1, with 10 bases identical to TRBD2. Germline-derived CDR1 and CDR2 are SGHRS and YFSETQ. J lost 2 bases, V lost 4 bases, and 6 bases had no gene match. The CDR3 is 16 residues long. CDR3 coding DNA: TGCGCCAGCAGCCGACCCGGGACTAGCGCCTACAATGAGCAGTTCTTC. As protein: CASSRPGTSAYNEQFF.

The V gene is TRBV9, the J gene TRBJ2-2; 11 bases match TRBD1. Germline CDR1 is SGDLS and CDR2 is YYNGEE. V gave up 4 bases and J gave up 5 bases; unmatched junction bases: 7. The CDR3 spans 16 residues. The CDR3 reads CASSTTGTGGTGELFF. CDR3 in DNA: TGTGCCAGCAGCACTACCGGGACAGGGGGGACCGGGGAGCTGTTTTTT.

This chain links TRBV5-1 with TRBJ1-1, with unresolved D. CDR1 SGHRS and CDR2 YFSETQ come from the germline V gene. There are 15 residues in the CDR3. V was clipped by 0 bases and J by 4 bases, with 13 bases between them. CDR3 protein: CASSLGVVLGTEAFF. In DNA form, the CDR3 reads TGCGCCAGCAGCTTGGGAGTGGTTTTGGGCACTGAAGCTTTCTTT.

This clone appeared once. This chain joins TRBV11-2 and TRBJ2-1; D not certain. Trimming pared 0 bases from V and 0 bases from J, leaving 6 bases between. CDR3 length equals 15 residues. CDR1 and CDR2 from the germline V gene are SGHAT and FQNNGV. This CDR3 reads CASSLDQSSYNEQFF. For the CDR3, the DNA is TGTGCCAGCAGCTTAGACCAGAGCTCCTACAATGAGCAGTTCTTC.

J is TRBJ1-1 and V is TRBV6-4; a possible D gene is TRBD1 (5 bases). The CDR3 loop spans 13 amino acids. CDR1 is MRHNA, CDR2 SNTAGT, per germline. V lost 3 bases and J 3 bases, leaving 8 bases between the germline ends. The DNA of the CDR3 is TGTGCCAGCAGTGAGGGGCAGTACACTGAAGCTTTCTTT. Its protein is CASSEGQYTEAFF.

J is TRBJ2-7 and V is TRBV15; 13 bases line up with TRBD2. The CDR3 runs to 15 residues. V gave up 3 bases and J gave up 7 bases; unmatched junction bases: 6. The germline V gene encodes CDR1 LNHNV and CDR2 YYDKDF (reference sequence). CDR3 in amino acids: CATSSGLAGVGEQYF. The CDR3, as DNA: TGTGCCACCAGCAGTGGACTAGCGGGAGTAGGGGAGCAGTACTTC. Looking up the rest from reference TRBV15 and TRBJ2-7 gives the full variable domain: DAMVIQNPRYQVTQFGKPVTLSCSQTLNHNVMYWYQQKSSQAPKLLFHYYDKDFNNEADTPDNFQSRRPNTSFCFLDIRSPGLGDTAMYLCATSSGLAGVGEQYFGPGTRLTVT.

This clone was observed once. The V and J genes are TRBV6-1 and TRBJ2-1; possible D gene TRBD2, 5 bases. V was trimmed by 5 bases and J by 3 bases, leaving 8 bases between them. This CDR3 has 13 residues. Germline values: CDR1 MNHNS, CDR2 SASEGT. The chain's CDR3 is CASSLRDYNEQFF. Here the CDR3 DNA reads TGTGCCAGCAGTCTGAGGGACTACAATGAGCAGTTCTTC.